This TCR beta chain was obtained from a study of T cell repertoires in cytomegalovirus infection. Whole-study context: Both a matching HLA type and CMV infection were indicated by public TCR beta signatures.

Findings and limits, study-wide: Dominating the ex vivo response were TCR beta clonotypes that were CMV-specific and HLA-C-restricted. Summed frequency of shared TCR beta families picked out CMV carriers who also had the relevant HLA.

The CDR3 totals 11 residues. The germline V gene has CDR1 DFQATT and CDR2 SNEGSKA (reference sequence). Trimming took off 2 bases at V and 8 bases at J, with 9 bases between the two ends. In regard to this clonotype: The antigen is undetermined.

Using its own MiXCR run on the reads, TCRdb lists one record per CDR3 protein. In the table there are 200,000 to 300,000 distinct CDR3 sequences, about 13% of which are singletons. This receptor was obtained from a human donor in good health (CMV status not recorded). Some clones in this sample may be carry-over from other donors' samples. The V gene is TRBV20-1, the J gene TRBJ1-1; D remains unclear. The source material was PBMCs. CDR3 nucleotides: TGCAGTGCTAGAAACCCCTCCGAAGCTTTCTTT. It encodes CSARNPSEAFF.